The subject of this entry is one T cell receptor (beta chain). These data come from a study of cytomegalovirus exposure and HLA in healthy donors. Primers: 60 Vbeta forward and 13 Jbeta reverse. Libraries were prepared by immunoSEQ multiplex PCR; TCRdb keeps only in-frame clonotypes and omits some of them. Across about 200,000 clones, the top ten clones capture 0.65% to 0.75% of the sample. Looked up from germline, CDR1 is ENHRY and CDR2 is SYGVKD. The CDR3 covers 17 residues. J was trimmed by 6 bases and V by 3 bases; bases with no gene match: 13. The chain recombines TRBV10-3 with TRBJ1-1; 10 nucleotides agree with TRBD1. Sample: PBMCs. The sequence was collected from a boy between 10 and 17 years old in good health and CMV-seronegative. The CDR3 region is CAISDRQGASPLSEAFF. The CDR3 DNA follows: TGTGCCATCAGTGATAGACAGGGGGCCTCCCCCCTGTCTGAAGCTTTCTTT.